These T cell receptor beta chains were read from a single sample in a study of Ad26.COV2.S vaccination and SARS-CoV-2 variants. Measured with immunoSEQ multiplex PCR; TCRdb has only the in-frame clones, and not every one. The sample includes fewer than 800,000 clones, 89% of them seen just once. Sequencing was performed on peripheral blood, taken in a trial of Ad26.COV2.S vaccine versus placebo. The receptors originated from a person between 18 and 65 years old who received the Ad26.COV2.S COVID-19 vaccine or a placebo. Each CDR3 is given with its conserved first and last residue. Each record gives: CDR3 length, V gene, CDR3 protein.

>14|TRBV24-1
CATSAASATDTQYF
>17|TRBV7-2
CASSLKPGLAFQETQYF
>15|TRBV28
CASREGGASTGELFF
>11|TRBV29-1
CSVTGGGEQFF
>10|TRBV7-9
CASSLAEAFF
>12|TRBV5-1
CASSLVGVEQYF
>14|TRBV5-1
CASSEPSLSYEQYF
>14|TRBV7-8
CASSLGTDRRPQHF
>15|TRBV30
CAWSRAGTANEKLFF
>15|TRBV25-1
CASSPGQLMNTEAFF
>16|TRBV9
CASSVDPTGGGNTIYF
>16|TRBV7-2
CASSPRDRVFIGELFF
>14|TRBV4-2
CASSQDTYGNTIYF
>14|TRBV6-5
CASSPRDSLSPLHF
>13|TRBV30
CAYSTGRNTEAFF
>15|TRBV11-3
CASSGSGGDTDTQYF
>14|TRBV2
CASKEADGVDTQYF
>15|TRBV7-9
CASTDTGGYNSPLHF
>11|TRBV30
CAWSVSETQYF
>15|TRBV4-3
CASRPQGLNTDTQYF
>15|TRBV6-1
CASSEGGPTSYEQYF
>14|TRBV6-5
CASHTTGLNTEAFF
>11|TRBV6-1
CASSEGATSGF
>17|TRBV21-1
CASSKRETSGSTDTQYF
>16|TRBV9
CASSSGGQVWNEKLFF
>14|TRBV12-5
CASGLAGSAGELFF
>13|TRBV5-1
CASSDGLNNEQFF
>13|TRBV6-2/TRBV6-3
CASSAGERETQYF
>16|TRBV7-2
CASSRSGLAGDDEQFF
>17|TRBV7-2
CASSLVGSGAFPYEQYF
>16|TRBV18
CASSQHLVVDNSPLHF
>11|TRBV24-1
CATKRLEPQHF
>12|TRBV5-1
CASSWQDGEAFF
>14|TRBV2
CASSAQGVTDTQYF
>11|TRBV21-1
CASSYYQPQHF
>13|TRBV2
CASNPFMNTEAFF
>16|TRBV3-1/TRBV3-2
CASSQTRVIGQETQYF
>12|TRBV7-9
CASSSDPRGAFF
>14|TRBV19
CASSRGRLNYEQYF
>16|TRBV5-4
CASSLDRGGRTDTQYF
>14|TRBV6-5
CASSWTRVPYEQYF
>15|TRBV5-1
CASRKETGGQETQYF
>16|TRBV9
CASSPRADGHGNTIYF
>14|TRBV30
CAWSLGQWNQPQHF
>13|TRBV30
CAWSSGGAHGYTF
>14|TRBV7-2
CASSLAARDYEQYF
>17|TRBV19
CASSTRTGALSNQPQHF
>15|TRBV5-4
CASSLMTGGTYEQYF
>16|TRBV5-1
CASSLGVGFQNTEAFF
>15|TRBV6-5
CASSYGTGSNEKLFF
>12|TRBV13
CASSLEAAEQYF
>15|TRBV7-2
CASSSIMDSIYGYTF
>18|TRBV5-1
CASSLGQGPGGGDSPLHF
>14|TRBV2
CASSEQGHGNTIYF
>11|TRBV5-1
CASSVQETQYF
>18|TRBV7-8
CASSLTLAGGGGTDTQYF